The present TCR beta chain was sequenced within a study of graft-versus-host responses after intestinal transplantation. Study conclusions and caveats: Peak GvH clone levels in circulation were associated with early post-transplant HvG declines. There were GvH clones found in recipient marrow, and some of them appeared first in ileum or blood.

CDR3 length: 16 amino acids. Trimming cost V 5 bases and J 0 bases; bases outside gene matches: 10. Germline V gives CDR1 SGHTA, CDR2 FQGNSA. Of note for this clone: Its target is not known.

The table came from immunoSEQ multiplex PCR; TCRdb's copy has only in-frame clones and leaves some out. The table lists fewer than 110,000 clones, 80% to 90% of them singletons. The genes are TRBV7-2 and TRBJ2-7, with 7 bases aligning to TRBD1. This material consisted of unstimulated CD4+ T cells sorted from spleen or lymph node cells, taken before transplant. The sequence came from a human donor who was the organ donor for an intestinal transplant. CDR3 sequence (DNA): TGTGCCAGCAGCCGGAGAGGACAGGTCTTCTCCTACGAGCAGTACTTC. The encoded protein is CASSRRGQVFSYEQYF.